The clone carrying this TCR beta chain was counted between two and nine times. The CDR3 length is 13 residues. Trimming removed 5 bases from V and 9 bases from J, with 16 bases in between. This record comes from a study of identical twins. Via MiXCR, TCRdb re-called the 5' RACE reads, giving one row per CDR3 protein. The data show around 340,000 distinct CDR3 sequences, approximately 10% seen once. What was sequenced was naive T cells sorted from blood. This sequence joins TRBV12-3 or TRBV12-4 and TRBJ2-5; D not resolved. The TCR sequence derives from a woman between 50 and 59 years old in good health. The CDR3 DNA is TGTGCCAGCAGTCCCAGAAATAAGAGATCCCAGTACTTC. Protein: CASSPRNKRSQYF.